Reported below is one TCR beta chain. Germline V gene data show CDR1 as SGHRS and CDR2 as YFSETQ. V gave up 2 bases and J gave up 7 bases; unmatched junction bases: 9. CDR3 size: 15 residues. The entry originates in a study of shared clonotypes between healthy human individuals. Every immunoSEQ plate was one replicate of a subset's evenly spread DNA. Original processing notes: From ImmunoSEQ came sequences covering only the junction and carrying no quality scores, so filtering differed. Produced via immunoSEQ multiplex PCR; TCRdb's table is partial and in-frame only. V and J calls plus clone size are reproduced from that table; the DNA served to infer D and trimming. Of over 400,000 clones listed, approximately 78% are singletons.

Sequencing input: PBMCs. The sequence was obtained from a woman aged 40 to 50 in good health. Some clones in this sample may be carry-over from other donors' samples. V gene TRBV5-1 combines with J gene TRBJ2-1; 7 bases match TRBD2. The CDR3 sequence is CASSLWRESGNEQFF. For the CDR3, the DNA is TGCGCCAGCAGCTTATGGCGGGAGTCAGGGAATGAGCAGTTCTTC.